A selection of T cell receptor beta chains follows, all from one sample in a study of cytomegalovirus exposure and HLA in healthy donors. Measured with immunoSEQ multiplex PCR; TCRdb has only the in-frame clones, and not every one. The repertoire has a few hundred thousand clones, 70% to 90% of them found once; the top ten carry approximately 0.9%. Sample: PBMCs. These receptors all stem from a man under 40 in good health and CMV-seronegative. The CDR3 runs from the conserved cysteine through the conserved F or W. D genes are given only for firm matches. The size entry is marked missing in some rows and otherwise reads once, few, many or a size class.

cdr3_nt cdr3_aa j_call d_call v_call clone_size
TGTGCCAGCAGTGAAGCGCTTAGCGGGGGGACAGATACGCAGTATTTT CASSEALSGGTDTQYF TRBJ2-3 TRBD2 TRBV2 NA
TGTGCCAGCAGAGCAGGGCGTAGCGGGGGGCAAGAGACCCAGTACTTC CASRAGRSGGQETQYF TRBJ2-5 TRBD2 TRBV5-6 NA
TGTGCCAGCAGCCCGAAAGCGGGGGACCACAATGAGCAGTTCTTC CASSPKAGDHNEQFF TRBJ2-1 TRBD2 TRBV7-8 NA
TGTGCCAGCAGCTTTCTCGAAAGGGGCACTGAAGCTTTCTTT CASSFLERGTEAFF TRBJ1-1 NA TRBV7-2 once
TGTGCCAGCAGCCCTGGGACAGGGAGGGTCGGGGAGCTGTTTTTT CASSPGTGRVGELFF TRBJ2-2 TRBD1 TRBV5-6 NA
TGTGCCAGCAGCGACGGCGGGAGGACCCAGTACTTC CASSDGGRTQYF TRBJ2-5 TRBD2 TRBV7-9 NA
TGTGCCAGCAGTAATGGACAGGGGTTCACTGAAGCTTTCTTT CASSNGQGFTEAFF TRBJ1-1 TRBD1 TRBV6-5 NA
TGTGCCAGCAGTCCCCCAACGGGGACCGGGGAGCTGTTTTTT CASSPPTGTGELFF TRBJ2-2 NA TRBV27 NA
TGTGCCAGCAGTCTCGGAGGTTCCTCCTACGAGCAGTACTTC CASSLGGSSYEQYF TRBJ2-7 NA TRBV2 NA
TGTGCCAGCAGGGGGGAGCCGGGGACACGGTACGAAAAACTGTTTTTT CASRGEPGTRYEKLFF TRBJ1-4 NA TRBV2 NA
TGCGCCAGCAGCTTAGAGGGGAACACTGAAGCTTTCTTT CASSLEGNTEAFF TRBJ1-1 NA TRBV5-1 NA
TGTGCCTGGGCAGACAGTTACGAGCAGTACTTC CAWADSYEQYF TRBJ2-7 NA TRBV30 NA
TGTGCCACCTCTCGGACGGGGGAAGAGGGCTACACCTTC CATSRTGEEGYTF TRBJ1-2 NA TRBV5-4 NA
TGTGCCAGCAGCTTATTTCTAACTAGCGGGGGGGCACGCGAGACCCAGTACTTC CASSLFLTSGGARETQYF TRBJ2-5 TRBD2 TRBV7-2 NA
TGTGCCAGCTCACACCAGAGCCCGGGACAGGGTAACAATGAGCAGTTCTTC CASSHQSPGQGNNEQFF TRBJ2-1 TRBD1 TRBV18 once
TGTGCCACCAGCAGAGGACTAGCGGGGGGCAATGAGCAGTTCTTC CATSRGLAGGNEQFF TRBJ2-1 TRBD2 TRBV15 NA
TGTGCCAGCAAGCGGCGGGGGACAGGAGTTTCTGGGGCCAACGTCCTGACTTTC CASKRRGTGVSGANVLTF TRBJ2-6 NA TRBV27 once
TGTGCCAGCAGCTTTGATACCAGCGACTCCTACGAGCAGTACTTC CASSFDTSDSYEQYF TRBJ2-7 NA TRBV7-9 NA
TGCGCCAGCAGCCAAGGCGGGGGGACCTACTACAATGAGCAGTTCTTC CASSQGGGTYYNEQFF TRBJ2-1 TRBD2 TRBV4-1 NA
TGTGCCAGTAGTGTATCGGACATTCCTAACTATGGCTACACCTTC CASSVSDIPNYGYTF TRBJ1-2 NA TRBV19 NA
TGTGCCAGCAGAAATAGCGGGGGGGAGACCCAGTACTTC CASRNSGGETQYF TRBJ2-5 TRBD2 TRBV27 NA
TGTGCCAGTAGTATCGCAGGGGTGGGGGCCAACGTCCTGACTTTC CASSIAGVGANVLTF TRBJ2-6 NA TRBV19 NA
TGTGCCAGCAGCTTAGCAGGGTCGGAGACCCAGTACTTC CASSLAGSETQYF TRBJ2-5 NA TRBV13 NA
TGCGCCAGCAGCTTCGGCGGGGGGACCCAAGAGACCCAGTACTTC CASSFGGGTQETQYF TRBJ2-5 TRBD2 TRBV5-1 NA
TGTGCCAGCAGCCCGACGCAGGGGATGGGTTCACCCCTCCACTTT CASSPTQGMGSPLHF TRBJ1-6 NA TRBV5-4 NA
TGCGCCAGCAGCCAAGAAATAAGGGGTCCTACCTACGAGCAGTACTTC CASSQEIRGPTYEQYF TRBJ2-7 NA TRBV4-1 NA
TGTGCCAGCAGCTTAGAACAGCTGAACACTGAAGCTTTCTTT CASSLEQLNTEAFF TRBJ1-1 NA TRBV7-2 NA
TGTGCCACCAGCAGAGAGGCGGGCTCTGGGGCCAACGTCCTGACTTTC CATSREAGSGANVLTF TRBJ2-6 NA TRBV15 NA
TGTGCCACCACAACCGCGGGACAGGGTAGCAACACCATATATTTT CATTTAGQGSNTIYF TRBJ1-3 TRBD1 TRBV19 NA
TGTGCCAGCAGCCCCGACAGGTCAGGTCAGCCCCAGCATTTT CASSPDRSGQPQHF TRBJ1-5 NA TRBV7-2 NA
TGCGCCAGCAGCCCTGAGGCAGCAAATAACTATGGCTACACCTTC CASSPEAANNYGYTF TRBJ1-2 NA TRBV4-1 NA
TGTGCCAGCAGTGACGATGCGGGGGGGCCGGGTGAGCAGTTCTTC CASSDDAGGPGEQFF TRBJ2-1 TRBD2 TRBV6-4 NA